The 24 T cell receptor beta chains in this list originate from one sample, sequenced in a study of T cells in Graves' hyperthyroidism and ophthalmopathy. Using RNA transcripts as the source, TCR beta CDR3 regions were amplified. RT-PCR in the first round (using the HTBI primer set) targeted the TCR CDR3. TCRdb reanalysed the multiplex PCR reads using MiXCR and keeps one entry per CDR3 protein. The table includes approximately 500,000 distinct CDR3 sequences, around 46% detected once. The material sequenced was peripheral blood or thyroid tissue (not recorded which). The receptors come from a woman aged 18-29 years with Graves' hyperthyroidism.

This clonotype was counted at least ten times. The chain is built from TRBV19 and TRBJ1-2; D might be TRBD1 (5 bases). V dropped 5 bases and J dropped 4 bases, with 14 bases sitting between them. Germline V gene data show CDR1 as LNHDA and CDR2 as SQIVND (reference sequence). The CDR3 has 14 residues. The CDR3 spells CASSRRGEGYGYTF. The CDR3 DNA reads TGTGCCAGTAGTCGAAGGGGCGAGGGCTATGGCTACACCTTC.

This clonotype came up many times. This chain connects TRBV6-1 to TRBJ1-1; D unresolved. V dropped 0 bases and J dropped 1 base, with 3 bases sitting between them. CDR1 and CDR2 (germline): MNHNS, SASEGT. The CDR3 contains 13 residues. The CDR3 here is CASSEAGNTEAFF. The CDR3 DNA sequence: TGTGCCAGCAGTGAAGCGGGGAACACTGAAGCTTTCTTT.

The V gene is TRBV5-1, the J gene TRBJ2-6; 9 bases are a match to TRBD2. The V gene's germline CDR1 is SGHRS and CDR2 YFSETQ. With 5 bases clipped from V and 13 bases from J, the junction kept 4 bases outside the gene matches. This CDR3 contains 12 residues. The CDR3 loop is CASRSGLAVLTF. CDR3 DNA sequence: TGCGCCAGCAGGTCCGGACTAGCGGTCCTGACTTTC.

This clonotype has at least ten counts. The genes are TRBV20-1 and TRBJ1-5; TRBD1 is a possible D gene (6 bases). The V end was cut by 1 base, the J end by 4 bases, with 11 bases between. The germline gives CDR1 DFQATT, CDR2 SNEGSKA (reference sequence). The CDR3 loop spans 14 amino acids. CDR3 DNA sequence: TGCAGTGCTAGAGGCGGGACAAGAAATCAGCCCCAGCATTTT. Its translation is CSARGGTRNQPQHF.

The sample holds a few counts of this clonotype. V is TRBV30 and J is TRBJ1-4; unclear D gene. This CDR3 is built from 15 residues. V lost 1 base, J lost 8 bases, and 17 bases lay in between. Looked up from germline, CDR1 is GTSNPN and CDR2 is SVGIG (reference sequence). The CDR3 reads CAWSAWNPFREKLFF. The CDR3 nucleotides read TGTGCCTGGAGTGCCTGGAACCCCTTTCGGGAAAAACTGTTTTTT.

V and J are TRBV20-1 and TRBJ2-7, with TRBD2 matching 8 bases. TRBJ2-1 matches the DNA end more closely, so the J call is doubtful. Germline CDR1 is DFQATT and CDR2 is SNEGSKA (reference sequence). The CDR3 has 12 residues. DNA of the CDR3: TGCAGTGCTAGAGAAGCGGGAGAGGTGCAGTTCTTC. Its protein product is CSAREAGEVQFF.

This clonotype was picked up many times. The gene calls are TRBV19 and TRBJ1-1; D unresolved. Trimming stripped 3 bases from V and 3 bases from J, with 11 bases between. The germline CDR1 and CDR2 sequences are LNHDA and SQIVND (reference sequence). This CDR3 has 14 residues. The CDR3 coding sequence is TGTGCCAGTAGTATTACAGAAAGGGACACTGAAGCTTTCTTT. Residues: CASSITERDTEAFF.

At least ten counts were recorded for this clonotype. This rearrangement joins TRBV4-2 to TRBJ1-4; 7 bases map to TRBD1. V trimming: 0 bases; J trimming: 4 bases; junction bases outside the gene matches: 5. The CDR3 is made up of 16 amino acids. Germline CDR1 is LGHNA and CDR2 is YNFKEQ. Here the CDR3 DNA reads TGTGCCAGCAGCCAAGATGCGGGACAGAGTAATGAAAAACTGTTTTTT. It encodes CASSQDAGQSNEKLFF.

The rearrangement links TRBV29-1 to TRBJ1-3; weak D call: TRBD1 (6 bases). CDR1 SQVTM and CDR2 ANQGSEA come from the germline V gene. V gave up 4 bases and J gave up 14 bases, with 9 bases separating them. There are 9 residues in the CDR3. Here the CDR3 reads CSVGDTVYF. The CDR3 coding sequence is TGCAGCGTTGGGGACACTGTATATTTT.

This clonotype was seen repeatedly, ten times or more. The chain carries TRBV7-9 and TRBJ1-2; D is ambiguous. CDR1 and CDR2 from the germline V gene are SEHNR and FQNEAQ (reference sequence). Trimming stripped 5 bases from V and 1 base from J, with 11 bases between. The CDR3 runs 14 residues. This CDR3 reads CASSPGFLNYGYTF. The CDR3 nucleotides read TGTGCCAGCAGCCCCGGTTTTCTTAACTATGGCTACACCTTC.

This clonotype was counted many times. The rearrangement joins TRBV6-5 to TRBJ2-5; 8 bases match TRBD1. The CDR3 has 13 residues. The V segment lost 7 bases and the J segment 5 bases; nucleotides outside the gene matches: 6. The germline V gene encodes CDR1 MNHEY and CDR2 SVGAGI. The CDR3 protein is CASTGGEAETQYF. For the CDR3, the DNA is TGTGCCAGCACAGGGGGCGAGGCGGAGACCCAGTACTTC.

The sample holds many counts of this clonotype. In DNA form, the CDR3 reads TGTGCCAGTAGTCGGACAGGGGGCGCATCTGGGGCCAACGTCCTGACTTTC. It yields the protein CASSRTGGASGANVLTF. V is TRBV19 and J is TRBJ2-6, with 11 bases fitting TRBD1. V lost 5 bases, J lost 1 base, and 4 bases stayed unmatched. This CDR3 contains 17 residues. Germline CDR1 reads LNHDA; CDR2 reads SQIVND (reference sequence).

The rearrangement uses TRBV29-1 and TRBJ1-2, with 8 nucleotides matching TRBD1. The germline CDR1 and CDR2 sequences are SQVTM and ANQGSEA. V was pared by 8 bases and J by 4 bases, with 6 bases of the junction left unmatched. The CDR3 length is 12 residues. DNA of the CDR3: TGCAGCATCGGACAGGGAGGCTATGGCTACACCTTC. Amino acids: CSIGQGGYGYTF.

The chain combines TRBV2 with TRBJ2-3; D ambiguous. The CDR3 has 13 amino acids. Germline lookup yields CDR1 SNHLY and CDR2 FYNNEI. The germline V and J ends were trimmed by 4 bases and 3 bases, with 8 bases remaining between them. The CDR3 region is CASSANPTDTQYF. The CDR3, as DNA: TGTGCCAGCAGTGCGAACCCGACAGATACGCAGTATTTT.

There are many counts of this clonotype. The genes are TRBV19 and TRBJ1-2; D might be TRBD1 (5 bases). The CDR3 loop spans 15 amino acids. Per germline, CDR1 LNHDA and CDR2 SQIVND (reference sequence). V was trimmed by 6 bases and J by 4 bases, leaving 18 bases between them. The DNA for the CDR3 is TGTGCCAGTAGAAACCGGGACTCAACAATCTATGGCTACACCTTC. Its translation is CASRNRDSTIYGYTF.

This chain connects TRBV2 to TRBJ1-2; TRBD1 is a possible D gene (5 bases). CDR3 size: 14 residues. The V end was cut by 3 bases, the J end by 8 bases, with 16 bases between. Looked up from germline, CDR1 is SNHLY and CDR2 is FYNNEI. The CDR3 DNA reads TGTGCCAGCAGTGACTTGGGCAGGGTATCCGGCTACACCTTC. Residues: CASSDLGRVSGYTF.

The gene calls are TRBV20-1 and TRBJ1-6, with 7 bases aligning to TRBD1. This CDR3 spans 13 amino acids. The V and J ends lost 2 bases and 5 bases, in that order; junction bases with no gene match: 0. Germline loops: CDR1 DFQATT, CDR2 SNEGSKA (reference sequence). CDR3 protein: CSARTGDNSPLHF. Written as DNA, the CDR3 is TGCAGTGCTAGAACAGGGGATAATTCACCCCTCCACTTT.

Of note for this clonotype: A much larger clone differs by one base, so this may be a read error. The chain has TRBV29-1 and TRBJ2-7; 9 nucleotides align to TRBD2. Germline assignment: CDR1 SQVTM and CDR2 ANQGSEA. CDR3 length: 14 residues. The CDR3: CSIELAGLSYEQYF. CDR3 DNA sequence: TGCAGCATTGAACTAGCGGGCCTCTCCTACGAGCAGTACTTC.

The chain uses TRBV5-1 and TRBJ2-1; TRBD2 matches at 7 bases. Germline V gene data show CDR1 as SGHRS and CDR2 as YFSETQ. V lost 4 bases and J lost 5; bases outside the gene matches: 6. The CDR3 has 14 amino acids. CDR3 bases: TGCGCCAGCAGCAACCGGGACTACGACAATGAGCAGTTCTTC. Its protein is CASSNRDYDNEQFF.

This sequence joins TRBV7-2 and TRBJ2-3; D is unclear. CDR1 and CDR2 from the germline V gene are SGHTA and FQGNSA. Between the trimmed V and J ends, which lost 0 bases and 8 bases, there was a span of 15 bases. The CDR3 is 15 amino acids. CDR3 in amino acids: CASSLAPPAAATQYF. The CDR3 bases are TGTGCCAGCAGCTTAGCCCCCCCCGCCGCTGCTACGCAGTATTTT.

This chain links TRBV9 with TRBJ2-5; no firm D call. Trimming left V 4 bases short and J 7 bases short, with 8 bases between. The germline CDR1 and CDR2 sequences are SGDLS and YYNGEE. This CDR3 is 11 amino acids long. The DNA for the CDR3 is TGTGCCAGCAGCTTTATGGGGACCCAGTACTTC. Its translation is CASSFMGTQYF.

Notes on this clonotype: A junction boundary mismatches the germline segment, possibly from a read error. The J gene is TRBJ2-7, the V gene TRBV5-1, with 12 positions matching TRBD1. This CDR3 is built from 15 residues. In germline, CDR1 is SGHRS, CDR2 YFSETQ. The CDR3 bases are TGTGCCAGCAGCCCGGGACAGGGGGCATTCTACGAGCAGTACTTC. This translates into CASSPGQGAFYEQYF.

The genes are TRBV30 and TRBJ1-1; D gene ambiguous. CDR1 is GTSNPN and CDR2 is SVGIG in the germline V gene (reference sequence). CDR3 length: 13 amino acids. V lost 1 base and J lost 4, with 10 bases in between. The CDR3 region has the DNA TGTGCCTGGAGTGCTGGGCAGGTCACTGAAGCTTTCTTT. The encoded protein is CAWSAGQVTEAFF.

With respect to this clonotype: A read error may produce the germline difference seen at one junction end. This chain joins TRBV5-1 and TRBJ2-1, with D possibly matching TRBD2 (6 bases). The CDR3 loop spans 15 amino acids. Germline values: CDR1 SGHRS, CDR2 YFSETQ. The CDR3 is CASSRDSISYNEQLF. CDR3 nucleotides: TGCGCCAGCAGTAGGGACTCGATCTCCTACAATGAGCAGCTCTTC.